The next 19 T cell receptor beta chains were all read from a single sample in a study of cytomegalovirus exposure and HLA in healthy donors (dated 2017 in TCRdb). The receptor library was made with the immunoSEQ multiplex PCR assay. A mixture of 60 forward primers for TCR Vbeta segments and 13 reverse primers for TCR Jbeta segments was used in the multiplex PCR. This immuneACCESS table, as held by TCRdb, lists in-frame sequences with V and J called but not all clones. Of the missing ones, under half trace to an unresolved V gene in checked studies; the others have no known cause. This sample lists roughly 160,000 clones; about 82% were detected once. The ten largest account for roughly 7.5% of the sample. The material sequenced was PBMCs. The receptors stem from a woman aged 30 to 39 in good health and CMV-seropositive.

CDR3 coding DNA: TGTGCCAGCAGCTTACTCCGGGTCGGAAGGGAAAAACTGTTTTTT. Protein sequence: CASSLLRVGREKLFF. V and J are TRBV7-3 and TRBJ1-4, with D unresolved. The V gene lost 2 bases and the J gene lost 8 bases, with 15 bases spanning the gap. Germline-derived CDR1 and CDR2 are SGHTA and FQGTGA. CDR3 size: 15 residues.

This chain connects TRBV2 to TRBJ1-2, with D maybe TRBD1 (5 bases). Per germline, CDR1 SNHLY and CDR2 FYNNEI. The CDR3 loop spans 14 amino acids. The ends were cut back, 3 bases at V and 4 bases at J, with 12 bases in the middle. This CDR3 is CASSDRGMSYGYTF. In DNA, the CDR3 is TGTGCCAGCAGTGATCGGGGGATGAGCTATGGCTACACCTTC.

The rearrangement links TRBV18 to TRBJ2-3, with D perhaps TRBD2 (5 bases). Germline loops: CDR1 KGHSH, CDR2 LQKENI. The V end lost 3 bases, the J end lost 0 bases, and 10 bases lay between the germline ends. The CDR3 length is 15 residues. DNA of the CDR3: TGTGCCAGCTCACCGGCCGCGGGTAGCACAGATACGCAGTATTTT. This gives the protein CASSPAAGSTDTQYF.

The rearrangement links TRBV29-1 to TRBJ2-2, with D unresolved. The CDR3 loop spans 11 amino acids. V lost 4 bases and J lost 4, with 4 bases in between. Germline V gene data show CDR1 as SQVTM and CDR2 as ANQGSEA. CDR3 residues: CSVAGTGELFF. The CDR3 DNA follows: TGCAGCGTTGCCGGCACCGGGGAGCTGTTTTTT.

The chain links TRBV7-2 to TRBJ2-2; weak D call: TRBD1 (6 bases). This CDR3 spans 16 amino acids. The V gene lost 2 bases and the J gene lost 0 bases, with 10 bases spanning the gap. In germline, CDR1 is SGHTA, CDR2 FQGNSA. The CDR3 region is CASSLRAGANTGELFF. The CDR3 nucleotides read TGTGCCAGCAGCTTACGGGCAGGGGCGAACACCGGGGAGCTGTTTTTT. The complete variable domain, with remaining parts taken from reference TRBV7-2 and TRBJ2-2, reads GAGVSQSPSNKVTEKGKDVELRCDPISGHTALYWYRQSLGQGLEFLIYFQGNSAPDKSGLPSDRFSAERTGGSVSTLTIQRTQQEDSAVYLCASSLRAGANTGELFFGEGSRLTVL.

In this sample, this clone turned up a few times. The rearrangement uses TRBV28 and TRBJ1-4; no clear D gene. The CDR3 has 14 residues. Germline CDR1 is MDHEN and CDR2 is SYDVKM. The CDR3 loop reads CALKAAFGDEKLFF. The CDR3 nucleotides are TGTGCTCTTAAAGCGGCTTTCGGCGATGAAAAACTGTTTTTT.

The V gene is TRBV28, the J gene TRBJ1-1; D call uncertain. The germline CDR1 and CDR2 sequences are MDHEN and SYDVKM. The V gene lost 6 bases and the J gene lost 7 bases, with 12 bases spanning the gap. This CDR3 region has 12 residues. The CDR3 sequence: CASSTDMIEAFF. The CDR3 DNA reads TGTGCCAGCAGCACCGACATGATTGAAGCTTTCTTT.

V and J are TRBV5-6 and TRBJ1-1, with a weak D call TRBD1 (5 bases). CDR3 length: 13 residues. The V end was cut by 3 bases, the J end by 4 bases, with 10 bases between. CDR1 is SGHDT, CDR2 YYEEEE, per germline. CDR3 sequence reads: CASSWGVGTEAFF. The DNA of the CDR3 is TGTGCCAGCAGCTGGGGGGTGGGCACTGAAGCTTTCTTT. Full variable domain (rest looked up from reference TRBV5-6 and TRBJ1-1): DAGVTQSPTHLIKTRGQQVTLRCSPKSGHDTVSWYQQALGQGPQFIFQYYEEEERQRGNFPDRFSGHQFPNYSSELNVNALLLGDSALYLCASSWGVGTEAFFGQGTRLTVV.

This chain connects TRBV27 to TRBJ1-1; a possible D gene is TRBD1 (5 bases). This CDR3 contains 15 residues. The V end lost 1 base, the J end lost 1 base, and 10 bases lay between the germline ends. Germline V CDR1 and CDR2: MNHEY, SMNVEV (reference sequence). The DNA for the CDR3 is TGTGCCAGCAGTTTATGGGGCACTTCGAACACTGAAGCTTTCTTT. It yields the protein CASSLWGTSNTEAFF.

The chain is built from TRBV10-3 and TRBJ1-2; 7 nucleotides agree with TRBD1. The CDR3 is 13 amino acids. V lost 6 bases to trimming and J lost 3 bases; unmatched junction nucleotides: 4. The germline V gene has CDR1 ENHRY and CDR2 SYGVKD. This CDR3 reads CAIRDRLDYGYTF. CDR3 sequence (DNA): TGTGCCATCAGGGACAGGCTGGACTATGGCTACACCTTC.

This sequence joins TRBV6-6 and TRBJ1-2; the D gene is possibly TRBD1 (6 bases). CDR3 length: 15 amino acids. The germline V gene encodes CDR1 MNHNY and CDR2 SVGAGI (reference sequence). Trimming cost V 8 bases and J 6 bases, with 22 bases left between them. The CDR3, as DNA: TGTGCCAGCTTACAAACAGGGCAGGGGAGAAATGGCTACACCTTC. Amino acids: CASLQTGQGRNGYTF.

The chain uses TRBV5-1 and TRBJ1-4; 9 nucleotides agree with TRBD1. Germline V gene sequence: CDR1 SGHRS, CDR2 YFSETQ. The length of the CDR3 is 16 residues. After removal of 4 bases from V and 4 bases from J, the junction contained 8 bases not matched to a gene. CDR3 coding DNA: TGCGCCAGCAGCCCTCTACCGGGACAGGGTAATGAAAAACTGTTTTTT. Its translation is CASSPLPGQGNEKLFF.

The chain uses TRBV5-6 and TRBJ2-5; 7 bases map to TRBD1. Germline values: CDR1 SGHDT, CDR2 YYEEEE. V lost 4 bases, J lost 1 base, and 7 bases stayed unmatched. The CDR3 spans 15 residues. CDR3 residues: CASSPNRQGQETQYF. DNA of the CDR3: TGTGCCAGCAGCCCGAACCGACAGGGCCAAGAGACCCAGTACTTC.

The CDR3 sequence is CASSPGLAGGQFYNEQFF. The CDR3 DNA reads TGTGCCAGCAGCCCGGGACTAGCGGGGGGACAATTCTACAATGAGCAGTTCTTC. The chain carries TRBV7-8 and TRBJ2-1; TRBD2 matches 15 bases. The trim removed 5 bases at V and 3 bases at J, leaving 8 bases unmatched. CDR1 SGHVS and CDR2 FQNEAQ come from the germline V gene. The CDR3 is 18 residues long.

J is TRBJ2-6 and V is TRBV9, with a tentative D call TRBD1 (5 bases). CDR1 is SGDLS, CDR2 YYNGEE, per germline. The CDR3 covers 17 residues. The ends were cut back, 0 bases at V and 6 bases at J, with 16 bases in the middle. The CDR3 is CASSVVLDRALANVLTF. The DNA of the CDR3 is TGTGCCAGCAGCGTAGTCCTCGACAGAGCCTTGGCCAACGTCCTGACTTTC.

The rearrangement joins TRBV5-5 to TRBJ1-6; 7 positions agree with TRBD1. Looked up from germline, CDR1 is SGHKS and CDR2 is YYEKEE (reference sequence). The V segment lost 0 bases and the J segment 6 bases; nucleotides outside the gene matches: 9. This CDR3 region has 17 residues. The CDR3 bases are TGTGCCAGCAGCTTGGGGATCGACAGGGAGGCTAATTCACCCCTCCACTTT. This sequence encodes CASSLGIDREANSPLHF.

The chain carries TRBV19 and TRBJ1-1, with 7 nucleotides matching TRBD1. Germline V gives CDR1 LNHDA, CDR2 SQIVND (reference sequence). The V and J ends lost 7 bases and 1 base, in that order; junction bases with no gene match: 6. The CDR3 extends over 14 amino acids. Here the CDR3 reads CASTPDRSNTEAFF. The DNA for the CDR3 is TGTGCCAGTACCCCGGACAGGTCGAACACTGAAGCTTTCTTT. The full variable domain, completed using reference TRBV19 and TRBJ1-1, is DGGITQSPKYLFRKEGQNVTLSCEQNLNHDAMYWYRQDPGQGLRLIYYSQIVNDFQKGDIAEGYSVSREKKESFPLTVTSAQKNPTAFYLCASTPDRSNTEAFFGQGTRLTVV.

The chain joins TRBV11-2 to TRBJ1-1, with a tentative D call TRBD1 (5 bases). The V gene's germline CDR1 is SGHAT and CDR2 FQNNGV. This CDR3 is built from 13 residues. The V and J ends lost 5 bases and 0 bases respectively, with 7 bases between them. CDR3 loop: CASSQGMNTEAFF. In DNA, the CDR3 is TGTGCCAGCAGCCAGGGCATGAACACTGAAGCTTTCTTT. The variable domain in full, with the rest retrieved from reference TRBV11-2 and TRBJ1-1, is EAGVAQSPRYKIIEKRQSVAFWCNPISGHATLYWYQQILGQGPKLLIQFQNNGVVDDSQLPKDRFSAERLKGVDSTLKIQPAKLEDSAVYLCASSQGMNTEAFFGQGTRLTVV.

V is TRBV27 and J is TRBJ2-1; 7 bases are a match to TRBD1. The CDR3 is 16 amino acids. Trimming at V came to 3 bases and at J to 8 bases, leaving 13 bases not matched to a gene. Germline CDR1 reads MNHEY; CDR2 reads SMNVEV (reference sequence). The CDR3 spells CASSFGVGRGSHEQFF. The CDR3 DNA sequence: TGTGCCAGCAGTTTTGGGGTCGGCAGGGGGTCCCATGAGCAGTTCTTC.